A single sample gave rise to the 17 T cell receptor beta chains below, sequenced in a study of blood T cell repertoires in COVID-19. The assay was immunoSEQ multiplex PCR, and TCRdb's table has in-frame clones only and misses some. The repertoire holds over 200,000 clones, with 80% to 85% as singletons. The sequenced sample consisted of PBMCs or T cells enriched from blood (not recorded which). The receptors stem from a woman in her forties who had recovered from COVID-19.

The genes are TRBV27 and TRBJ1-2; TRBD1 agrees at 10 bases. V lost 6 bases and J lost 2; bases outside the gene matches: 6. Germline-derived CDR1 and CDR2 are MNHEY and SMNVEV (reference sequence). The CDR3 totals 15 residues. CDR3: CASSTQTGGNYGYTF. The CDR3 coding sequence is TGTGCCAGCAGCACCCAGACAGGGGGCAACTATGGCTACACCTTC.

This chain joins TRBV11-2 and TRBJ2-3; 10 bases fit TRBD2. Germline CDR1 and CDR2: SGHAT and FQNNGV. J gave up 1 base and V 0 bases, and 7 bases lay outside the gene matches. This CDR3 has 18 amino acids. The CDR3 sequence: CASSLEPQLAGRTDTQYF. CDR3 bases: TGTGCCAGCAGCTTAGAACCCCAACTAGCGGGACGCACAGATACGCAGTATTTT.

V usage is TRBV5-1 and J usage is TRBJ2-3, with D unresolved. CDR1 SGHRS and CDR2 YFSETQ come from the germline V gene. The CDR3 is 14 amino acids. V was clipped by 4 bases and J by 4 bases, with 13 bases between them. The CDR3 region is CASSTRSTPDTQYF. The CDR3 region has the DNA TGCGCCAGCAGCACTCGGTCAACCCCAGATACGCAGTATTTT. Using reference TRBV5-1 and TRBJ2-3 for the parts outside the CDR3, the full variable domain is KAGVTQTPRYLIKTRGQQVTLSCSPISGHRSVSWYQQTPGQGLQFLFEYFSETQRNKGNFPGRFSGRQFSNSRSEMNVSTLELGDSALYLCASSTRSTPDTQYFGPGTRLTVL.

This clone has a handful of counts. The CDR3, as DNA: TGTGCCAGCAGACCCACTAGCGGGAGGGCCGGGGAGCTGTTTTTT. This sequence encodes CASRPTSGRAGELFF. The genes are TRBV2 and TRBJ2-2; 13 bases are shared with TRBD2. J lost 6 bases, V lost 6 bases, and 4 bases had no gene match. This CDR3 spans 15 amino acids. Germline assignment: CDR1 SNHLY and CDR2 FYNNEI.

This chain joins TRBV9 and TRBJ2-3, with 12 bases fitting TRBD2. The CDR3 totals 18 residues. Germline lookup yields CDR1 SGDLS and CDR2 YYNGEE. V gave up 3 bases and J gave up 3 bases; unmatched junction bases: 11. CDR3 sequence: CASSALAGGFSATDTQYF. The CDR3 coding sequence is TGTGCCAGCAGCGCACTAGCGGGAGGATTCTCGGCGACAGATACGCAGTATTTT.

The chain uses TRBV19 and TRBJ1-1; perhaps TRBD1 as D (6 bases). CDR1 is LNHDA and CDR2 is SQIVND in the germline V gene (reference sequence). The CDR3 runs 17 residues. The V and J ends lost 3 bases and 2 bases respectively, with 19 bases between them. The CDR3 coding sequence is TGTGCCAGTAGTATCCATCCAGACAGGAGTTTAAACACTGAAGCTTTCTTT. Translating it yields CASSIHPDRSLNTEAFF.

The rearrangement uses TRBV19 and TRBJ1-5; 12 bases align to TRBD1. Germline V gene data show CDR1 as LNHDA and CDR2 as SQIVND (reference sequence). The CDR3 spans 16 residues. V lost 6 bases, J lost 7 bases, and 10 bases stayed unmatched. The CDR3 region is CASSNRGQGARQPQHF. CDR3 coding DNA: TGTGCCAGTAGCAATAGGGGACAGGGGGCTCGACAGCCCCAGCATTTT.

The CDR3: CAWGRVLGPEPQHF. In nucleotides, the CDR3 is TGTGCCTGGGGCCGGGTGCTGGGGCCAGAGCCCCAGCATTTT. The J gene is TRBJ1-5, the V gene TRBV30; possible D gene TRBD1, 5 bases. The CDR3 has 14 amino acids. Germline V CDR1 and CDR2: GTSNPN, SVGIG (reference sequence). Trimming removed 5 bases at V and 8 bases at J, with 19 bases between.

The table lists this clone with a few counts. The J gene is TRBJ1-2, the V gene TRBV6-4; D is unclear. V was trimmed by 0 bases and J by 0 bases, leaving 20 bases between them. This CDR3 comprises 19 residues. Germline CDR1 is MRHNA and CDR2 is SNTAGT. CDR3 region: CASSDSLQLSPQANYGYTF. The CDR3 DNA follows: TGTGCCAGCAGTGACTCGTTACAGCTGAGCCCCCAGGCTAACTATGGCTACACCTTC.

The rearrangement uses TRBV6-6 and TRBJ1-3; D is unresolved. Germline CDR1 MNHNY, CDR2 SVGAGI (reference sequence). The CDR3 runs to 15 residues. The V gene lost 6 bases and the J gene lost 3 bases, with 15 bases spanning the gap. The CDR3 here is CASSPPGVVGNTIYF. CDR3 sequence (DNA): TGTGCCAGCAGCCCTCCCGGAGTGGTTGGAAACACCATATATTTT.

This clone was detected once. This sequence joins TRBV7-6 and TRBJ2-2; D call uncertain. CDR1 is SGHVS and CDR2 is FNYEAQ in the germline V gene. The V end was cut by 5 bases, the J end by 3 bases, with 7 bases between. The CDR3 consists of 13 residues. The DNA of the CDR3 is TGTGCCAGCAGCCCCAGGTACACCGGGGAGCTGTTTTTT. Amino acids: CASSPRYTGELFF. Full variable domain (remainder filled in from reference TRBV7-6 and TRBJ2-2): GAGVSQSPRYKVTKRGQDVALRCDPISGHVSLYWYRQALGQGPEFLTYFNYEAQQDKSGLPNDRFSAERPEGSISTLTIQRTEQRDSAMYRCASSPRYTGELFFGEGSRLTVL.

V is TRBV29-1 and J is TRBJ2-1; 7 bases are a match to TRBD1. J lost 7 bases, V lost 6 bases, and 9 bases had no gene match. This CDR3 is built from 13 residues. Germline V gives CDR1 SQVTM, CDR2 ANQGSEA. CDR3 loop: CSVAKGAPNEQFF. The CDR3 nucleotides are TGCAGCGTGGCCAAGGGGGCCCCTAATGAGCAGTTCTTC.

The chain uses TRBV6-5 and TRBJ1-1, with D tentatively TRBD1 (5 bases). V lost 7 bases to trimming and J lost 4 bases, with 13 bases between them. The CDR3 runs 13 residues. Germline CDR1 and CDR2: MNHEY and SVGAGI. CDR3 residues: CASMVRGGTEAFF. As DNA, the CDR3 is TGTGCCAGCATGGTTCGGGGGGGCACTGAAGCTTTCTTT.

Only a few counts were recorded for this clone. The chain employs TRBV6-5 and TRBJ2-1; a weak D match, TRBD2 (5 bases). Trimming stripped 6 bases from V and 12 bases from J, with 18 bases between. The CDR3 runs 13 residues. The germline CDR1 and CDR2 sequences are MNHEY and SVGAGI. The CDR3 protein is CASRPTTTMRQFF. CDR3 sequence (DNA): TGTGCCAGCAGGCCGACTACCACAATGAGGCAGTTCTTC.

Written as DNA, the CDR3 is TGTGCCAGCAGCGTAGATCCGGGACAGGGGGTTAGGAATGAGCAGTTCTTC. This encodes CASSVDPGQGVRNEQFF. The chain joins TRBV9 to TRBJ2-1; 11 bases are shared with TRBD1. The length of the CDR3 is 17 residues. Trimming cost V 0 bases and J 7 bases; bases outside gene matches: 9. The germline V gene has CDR1 SGDLS and CDR2 YYNGEE.

This chain connects TRBV14 to TRBJ2-3, with 8 bases identical to TRBD2. The CDR3 sequence is 17 residues long. CDR1 and CDR2 from the germline V gene are SGHDN and FVKESK. V shed 4 bases and J 6 bases; nucleotides not matched to a gene: 15. CDR3 DNA sequence: TGTGCCAGCAGCCTAGTACTAGCGGCCGGGACCTCCGATACGCAGTATTTT. This gives the protein CASSLVLAAGTSDTQYF.

The chain employs TRBV4-3 and TRBJ1-3; D is perhaps TRBD1 (5 bases). This CDR3 has 17 amino acids. V was trimmed by 3 bases and J by 0 bases, leaving 15 bases between them. In germline, CDR1 is LGHNA, CDR2 YSLEER. DNA of the CDR3: TGCGCCAGCAGCCAGGGCTTTGCGGGGACCTCTGGAAACACCATATATTTT. Protein sequence: CASSQGFAGTSGNTIYF.